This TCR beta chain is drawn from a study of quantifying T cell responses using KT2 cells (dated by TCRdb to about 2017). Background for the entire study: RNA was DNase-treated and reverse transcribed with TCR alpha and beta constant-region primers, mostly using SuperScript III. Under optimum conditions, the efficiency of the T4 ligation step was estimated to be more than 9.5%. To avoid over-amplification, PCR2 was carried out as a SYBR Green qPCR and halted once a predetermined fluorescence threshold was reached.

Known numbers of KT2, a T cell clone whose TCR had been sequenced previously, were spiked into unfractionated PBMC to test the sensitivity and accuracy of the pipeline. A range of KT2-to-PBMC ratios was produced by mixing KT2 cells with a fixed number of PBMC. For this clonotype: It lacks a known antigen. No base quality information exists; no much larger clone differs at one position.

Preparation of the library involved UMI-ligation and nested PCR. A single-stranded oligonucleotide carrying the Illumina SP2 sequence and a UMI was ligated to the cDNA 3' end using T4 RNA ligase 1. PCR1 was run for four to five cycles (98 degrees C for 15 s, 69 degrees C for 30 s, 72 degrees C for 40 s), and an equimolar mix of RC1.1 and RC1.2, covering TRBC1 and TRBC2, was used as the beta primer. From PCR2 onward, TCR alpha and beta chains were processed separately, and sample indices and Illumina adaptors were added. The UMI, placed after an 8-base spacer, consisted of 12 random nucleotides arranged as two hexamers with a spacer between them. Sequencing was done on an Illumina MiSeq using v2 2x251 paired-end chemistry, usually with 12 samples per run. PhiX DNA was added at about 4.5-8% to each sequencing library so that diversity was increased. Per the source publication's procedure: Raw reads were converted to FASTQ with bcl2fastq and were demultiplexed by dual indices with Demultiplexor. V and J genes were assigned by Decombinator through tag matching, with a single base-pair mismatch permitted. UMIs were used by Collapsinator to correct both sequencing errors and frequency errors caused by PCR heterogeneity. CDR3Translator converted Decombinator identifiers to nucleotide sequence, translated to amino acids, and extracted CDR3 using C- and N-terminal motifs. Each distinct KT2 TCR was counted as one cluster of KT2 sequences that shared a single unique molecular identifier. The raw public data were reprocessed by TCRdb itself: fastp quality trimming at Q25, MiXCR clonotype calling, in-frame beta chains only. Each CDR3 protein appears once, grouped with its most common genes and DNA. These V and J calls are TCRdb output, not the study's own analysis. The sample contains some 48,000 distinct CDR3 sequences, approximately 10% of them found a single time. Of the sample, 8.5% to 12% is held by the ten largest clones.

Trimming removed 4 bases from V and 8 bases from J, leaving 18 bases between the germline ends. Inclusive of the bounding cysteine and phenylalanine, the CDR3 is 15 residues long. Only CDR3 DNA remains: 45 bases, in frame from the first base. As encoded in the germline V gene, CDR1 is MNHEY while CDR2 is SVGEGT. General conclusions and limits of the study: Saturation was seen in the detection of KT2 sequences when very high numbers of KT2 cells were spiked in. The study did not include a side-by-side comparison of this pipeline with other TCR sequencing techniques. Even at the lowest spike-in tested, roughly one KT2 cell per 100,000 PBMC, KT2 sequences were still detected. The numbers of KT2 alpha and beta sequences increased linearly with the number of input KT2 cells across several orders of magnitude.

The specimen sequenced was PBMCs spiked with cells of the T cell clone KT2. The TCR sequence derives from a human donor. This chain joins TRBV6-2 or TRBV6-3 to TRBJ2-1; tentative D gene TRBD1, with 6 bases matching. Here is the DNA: TGTGCCAGCAGTTTAACCAGGGGATTACAATATGAGCAGTTCTTC. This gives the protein CASSLTRGLQYEQFF.